The 25 T cell receptor beta chains reported below all come from one sample, sequenced in a study of shared clonotypes between healthy human individuals. Data came from immunoSEQ multiplex PCR; TCRdb stores just in-frame clones and leaves some out. The data hold around 1,100,000 clones, with roughly 80% observed a single time. Material for sequencing was memory CD4+ T cells from PBMCs. The subset here: CD45RA-negative fraction. These receptors were obtained from a man between 18 and 29 years old in good health. Some clones in this sample may be carry-over from other donors' samples.

Comment on this clone: Other nucleotide sequences in the sample specify the same CDR3. CDR3 protein: CASSVEGGNTIYF. The CDR3 DNA reads as TGTGCCAGCAGCGTAGAGGGGGGTAACACCATATATTTT. V usage is TRBV9 and J usage is TRBJ1-3, with D perhaps matching TRBD1 (6 bases). Germline V gene sequence: CDR1 SGDLS, CDR2 YYNGEE. There are 13 residues in the CDR3. With 0 bases removed from V and 7 bases from J, the gap between germline ends came to 8 bases.

The gene calls are TRBV7-3 and TRBJ2-2; D is undetermined. V was cut by 2 bases and J by 3 bases, with 4 bases left in between. Per germline, CDR1 SGHTA and CDR2 FQGTGA. The CDR3 has 13 amino acids. The CDR3 here is CASSLGHTGELFF. For the CDR3, the DNA is TGTGCCAGCAGCTTAGGACACACCGGGGAGCTGTTTTTT.

This clone showed up just once. The rearrangement links TRBV6-5 to TRBJ1-1, with D unresolved. CDR3 length equals 11 residues. V was pared by 5 bases and J by 6 bases, with 7 bases between. From germline, CDR1 is MNHEY and CDR2 SVGAGI. The CDR3 region is CASSTSAEAFF. In nucleotides, the CDR3 is TGTGCCAGCAGTACATCCGCTGAAGCTTTCTTT.

This clone turned up a few times. The chain recombines TRBV11-2 with TRBJ2-5; 8 nucleotides line up with TRBD1. There are 16 residues in the CDR3. Germline CDR1 reads SGHAT; CDR2 reads FQNNGV. Losses at the gene ends were 1 base for V and 5 bases for J; bases not matched to a gene: 9. The CDR3 sequence: CASSLGAGGAGETQYF. The CDR3 nucleotides read TGTGCCAGCAGCTTAGGGGCAGGGGGCGCGGGGGAGACCCAGTACTTC.

This rearrangement joins TRBV5-5 to TRBJ1-4, with TRBD1 identical over 7 bases. The CDR3 runs to 16 residues. CDR1 and CDR2 (germline): SGHKS, YYEKEE (reference sequence). The ends lost 1 base at V and 7 bases at J; junction bases unmatched: 10. The CDR3 DNA reads TGTGCCAGCAGCTTGATTGAGGGGGCGAGGGGTGAAAAACTGTTTTTT. As protein: CASSLIEGARGEKLFF.

This clone was seen only once. This sequence joins TRBV7-9 and TRBJ2-7; no reliable D call. The CDR3 extends over 11 amino acids. The germline V and J ends were trimmed by 5 bases and 6 bases, with 8 bases remaining between them. Germline V lookup: CDR1 SEHNR, CDR2 FQNEAQ (reference sequence). The CDR3 nucleotides are TGTGCCAGCAGCCCCCAGGTCGAGCAGTACTTC. It translates to CASSPQVEQYF.

The genes are TRBV7-9 and TRBJ2-7; the D is unclear. The V and J ends lost 3 bases and 7 bases respectively, with 10 bases between them. CDR3 length equals 12 residues. Germline values: CDR1 SEHNR, CDR2 FQNEAQ (reference sequence). The CDR3: CASSFGYWEQYF. In DNA form, the CDR3 reads TGTGCCAGCAGCTTTGGATACTGGGAGCAGTACTTC.

This chain links TRBV11-1 with TRBJ2-7; D might be TRBD1 or TRBD2, each matching 5 bases. CDR3 length: 13 amino acids. Trimming cost V 5 bases and J 4 bases, with 12 bases left between them. From germline, CDR1 is SGHAT and CDR2 FQDESV (reference sequence). The CDR3 spells CASSDRGAYEQYF. The CDR3 DNA follows: TGTGCCAGCAGCGACCGGGGCGCTTACGAGCAGTACTTC.

V usage is TRBV28 and J usage is TRBJ2-1; 10 bases align to TRBD2. The V gene's germline CDR1 is MDHEN and CDR2 SYDVKM. This CDR3 has 16 amino acids. The junction had 8 bases not matched to a gene; V was cut back by 6 bases and J by 3 bases. CDR3: CASRTAGTSDYNEQFF. The CDR3 bases are TGTGCCAGCAGGACAGCGGGGACTAGCGACTACAATGAGCAGTTCTTC.

Concerning this clone: This sample also contains other DNA sequences that code for the same CDR3. The rearrangement links TRBV14 to TRBJ2-3, with D unclear. V dropped 2 bases and J dropped 0 bases, with 12 bases sitting between them. This CDR3 spans 16 amino acids. CDR1 is SGHDN and CDR2 is FVKESK in the germline V gene. The CDR3: CASSQRHHLSTDTQYF. In DNA, the CDR3 is TGTGCCAGCAGCCAACGGCACCACCTTAGCACAGATACGCAGTATTTT.

The chain is built from TRBV12-5 and TRBJ2-2; a weak D match, TRBD1 (6 bases). There are 13 residues in the CDR3. Deletions cut 5 bases from V and 6 bases from J, with 10 bases between. Germline values: CDR1 LGHNT, CDR2 FRNRAP. In nucleotides, the CDR3 is TGTGCTAGTGGTCCAGGGGTCCCCGGGGAGCTGTTTTTT. It codes for CASGPGVPGELFF.

This chain uses TRBV7-2 with TRBJ2-2; TRBD2 aligns across 7 bases. Germline V CDR1 and CDR2: SGHTA, FQGNSA. CDR3 length: 16 residues. Trimming took 2 bases from V and 3 from J; bases not matched to a gene: 6. This CDR3 reads CASSLYPGGDTGELFF. CDR3 sequence (DNA): TGTGCCAGCAGCTTATATCCGGGAGGAGACACCGGGGAGCTGTTTTTT.

A few counts support this clone. The gene calls are TRBV12-5 and TRBJ1-2; 8 bases align to TRBD1. V lost 1 base, J lost 4 bases, and 2 bases stayed unmatched. The germline V gene has CDR1 LGHNT and CDR2 FRNRAP. This CDR3 has 14 amino acids. This chain's CDR3 is CASGLGDRLYGYTF. The CDR3 DNA reads TGTGCTAGTGGTTTGGGGGACAGGCTCTATGGCTACACCTTC. Together with reference TRBV12-5 and TRBJ1-2, the CDR3 gives the full variable domain: DARVTQTPRHKVTEMGQEVTMRCQPILGHNTVFWYRQTMMQGLELLAYFRNRAPLDDSGMPKDRFSAEMPDATLATLKIQPSEPRDSAVYFCASGLGDRLYGYTFGSGTRLTVV.

This chain joins TRBV28 and TRBJ2-5; TRBD1 is a possible D gene (6 bases). Germline loops: CDR1 MDHEN, CDR2 SYDVKM. CDR3 length: 13 amino acids. The V end lost 5 bases, the J end lost 2 bases, and 9 bases lay between the germline ends. Here the CDR3 DNA reads TGTGCCAGCAGTCTGGACAGACAAGAGACCCAGTACTTC. Translated: CASSLDRQETQYF.

The chain recombines TRBV28 with TRBJ2-4; a weak D match, TRBD1 (5 bases). V lost 7 bases to trimming and J lost 5 bases, with 12 bases between them. The CDR3 covers 13 residues. The germline gives CDR1 MDHEN, CDR2 SYDVKM. CDR3 DNA: TGTGCCAGCAAGACAGTCGGAGAAAACATTCAGTACTTC. Translated: CASKTVGENIQYF.

For this clone: This may come from a read error, since a much larger clone is one base off. Other DNA sequences in this specimen translate into the identical CDR3. J is TRBJ2-5 and V is TRBV7-3, with D uncertain. This CDR3 contains 12 residues. V lost 1 base, J lost 5 bases, and 5 bases lay in between. The germline gives CDR1 SGHTA, CDR2 FQGTGA. CDR3 in DNA: TGTGCCAGCAGCTTAATAGGGGAGACCCAGTACTTC. It encodes CASSLIGETQYF.

V is TRBV29-1 and J is TRBJ2-7; D tentatively fits TRBD1 or TRBD2 (5 bases each). V lost 7 bases to trimming and J lost 0 bases, with 13 bases between them. The CDR3 is made up of 13 amino acids. Germline loops: CDR1 SQVTM, CDR2 ANQGSEA. The CDR3 DNA sequence: TGCAGCGCGAGGGGCCTATACTCCTACGAGCAGTACTTC. Its protein product is CSARGLYSYEQYF.

The genes are TRBV7-6 and TRBJ2-1; 10 bases match TRBD1. The germline V gene encodes CDR1 SGHVS and CDR2 FNYEAQ. The CDR3 consists of 16 residues. V lost 1 base, J lost 9 bases, and 9 bases stayed unmatched. This CDR3 is CASSLEGGQGGSEQFF. The DNA for the CDR3 is TGTGCCAGCAGCTTAGAGGGAGGACAGGGGGGGAGTGAGCAGTTCTTC.

The J gene is TRBJ2-3, the V gene TRBV2; TRBD2 might be the D (5 bases). This CDR3 spans 11 amino acids. Germline CDR1 and CDR2: SNHLY and FYNNEI. Trimming stripped 1 base from V and 14 bases from J, with 10 bases between. The CDR3 DNA follows: TGTGCCAGCAGTGAAGTTGGAGGTTTGTATTTT. Its protein is CASSEVGGLYF.

The J gene is TRBJ1-2, the V gene TRBV28; 8 bases are shared with TRBD1. In germline, CDR1 is MDHEN, CDR2 SYDVKM. The CDR3 covers 17 residues. J was trimmed by 4 bases and V by 3 bases; bases with no gene match: 13. CDR3 amino acids: CASSFWSPRTGSYGYTF. CDR3 sequence (DNA): TGTGCCAGCAGTTTTTGGTCCCCTAGGACAGGGTCCTATGGCTACACCTTC.

This clone appeared a single time. This chain links TRBV5-3 with TRBJ2-1; D call uncertain. TRBV5-3 carries the ORF label, with uncertain function. This CDR3 has 13 amino acids. V dropped 0 bases and J dropped 4 bases, with 5 bases sitting between them. Here the CDR3 reads CARSLEAYNEQFF. In DNA, the CDR3 is TGTGCCAGAAGCTTGGAGGCGTACAATGAGCAGTTCTTC.

This clone was found once. This likely traces to a read error, being one base from a far larger clone. The same CDR3 arises from other DNA sequences in this sample as well. J is TRBJ1-5 and V is TRBV30; D is unresolved. Germline values: CDR1 GTSNPN, CDR2 SVGIG (reference sequence). The CDR3 extends over 13 amino acids. The CDR3 sequence: CAWSGTGNQPQHF. CDR3 DNA: TGTGCCTGGAGTGGGACGGGGAATCAGCCCCAACATTTT.

The chain couples TRBV29-1 to TRBJ2-2, with D unresolved. Germline-derived CDR1 and CDR2 are SQVTM and ANQGSEA. CDR3 size: 13 residues. V dropped 3 bases and J dropped 2 bases, with 7 bases sitting between them. The CDR3 nucleotides read TGCAGCGTTGATGGAGTCAACACCGGGGAGCTGTTTTTT. This encodes CSVDGVNTGELFF.

J is TRBJ2-5 and V is TRBV5-8; D remains ambiguous. V lost 0 bases to trimming and J lost 7 bases, with 13 bases between them. Germline assignment: CDR1 SGHTS and CDR2 YDEGEE. The CDR3 consists of 14 residues. CDR3 amino acids: CASSLVGLWGTQYF. The CDR3 DNA reads TGTGCCAGCAGCTTGGTTGGGCTCTGGGGGACCCAGTACTTC.

This chain links TRBV30 with TRBJ1-2; possibly TRBD1 for D (6 bases). In germline, CDR1 is GTSNPN, CDR2 SVGIG (reference sequence). V was shortened by 8 bases and J by 4 bases, with 11 bases between the two germline ends. The CDR3 runs 11 residues. CDR3 loop: CAREGGYGYTF. The CDR3 nucleotides are TGTGCCCGAGAGGGGGGCTATGGCTACACCTTC.